Each of the 15 T cell receptor beta chains below was sequenced from the same sample in a study of shared clonotypes between healthy human individuals. Profiling relied on immunoSEQ multiplex PCR, and the TCRdb table lists in-frame clones only, not all of them. The sample consists of hundreds of thousands of clones, 55% to 85% of them appearing once. Sequencing was carried out using memory CD4+ T cells sorted from blood. Noted subset: CD45RA-negative fraction. The receptors were sampled from a woman aged 30 to 39 in good health.

The chain uses TRBV5-8 and TRBJ2-1; 10 nucleotides align to TRBD1. Germline CDR1 and CDR2: SGHTS and YDEGEE. J was trimmed by 7 bases and V by 2 bases; bases with no gene match: 6. The CDR3 runs 15 residues. The CDR3 sequence: CASSFGTGDRNEQFF. CDR3 bases: TGTGCCAGCAGCTTCGGGACAGGGGATCGGAATGAGCAGTTCTTC. Variable domain in full (rest from reference TRBV5-8 and TRBJ2-1): EAGVTQSPTHLIKTRGQQATLRCSPISGHTSVYWYQQALGLGLQFLLWYDEGEERNRGNFPPRFSGRQFPNYSSELNVNALELEDSALYLCASSFGTGDRNEQFFGPGTRLTVL.

J is TRBJ1-1 and V is TRBV2; TRBD1 might be the D (5 bases). The ends were cut back, 7 bases at V and 1 base at J, with 10 bases in the middle. Germline V gene sequence: CDR1 SNHLY, CDR2 FYNNEI. The CDR3 has 13 amino acids. CDR3: CASTGHTNTEAFF. The CDR3 DNA reads as TGTGCCAGCACCGGACACACGAACACTGAAGCTTTCTTT.

V and J are TRBV27 and TRBJ2-5, with 8 nucleotides matching TRBD1. The germline CDR1 and CDR2 sequences are MNHEY and SMNVEV (reference sequence). The CDR3 spans 19 residues. The V and J ends lost 5 bases and 0 bases, in that order; junction bases with no gene match: 17. CDR3 coding DNA: TGTGCCAGCAGTCGAAGGAACAGGGGGTTGGTCATGGACCAAGAGACCCAGTACTTC. Amino acid sequence: CASSRRNRGLVMDQETQYF.

This clone was recorded once. The gene calls are TRBV5-1 and TRBJ2-5; D unresolved. Germline values: CDR1 SGHRS, CDR2 YFSETQ. The CDR3 runs to 13 residues. V was cut by 4 bases and J by 1 base, with 8 bases left in between. CDR3: CASSDGLQETQYF. The CDR3 DNA is TGCGCCAGCAGCGATGGCCTCCAAGAGACCCAGTACTTC.

V and J are TRBV27 and TRBJ2-2, with D uncertain. The CDR3 spans 14 residues. Trimming cost V 6 bases and J 5 bases, with 13 bases left between them. The germline V gene encodes CDR1 MNHEY and CDR2 SMNVEV (reference sequence). CDR3 DNA sequence: TGTGCCAGCAGCCGAGACTTCGGGACCGGGGAGCTGTTTTTT. Its protein product is CASSRDFGTGELFF.

The table lists this clone with a few counts. The chain has TRBV7-9 and TRBJ2-5; 15 positions agree with TRBD2. Germline V lookup: CDR1 SEHNR, CDR2 FQNEAQ (reference sequence). The CDR3 runs 15 residues. The junction had 4 bases not matched to a gene; V was cut back by 4 bases and J by 7 bases. This CDR3 is CASSSGTSGRPTQYF. The CDR3 region has the DNA TGTGCCAGCAGCTCCGGGACTAGCGGGAGGCCGACCCAGTACTTC.

The V and J genes are TRBV5-1 and TRBJ2-1, with D unclear. Trimming left V 4 bases short and J 1 base short, with 9 bases between. From germline, CDR1 is SGHRS and CDR2 YFSETQ. The CDR3 has 14 residues. In DNA form, the CDR3 reads TGCGCCAGCAGCGAAGCCAATTCCTACAATGAGCAGTTCTTC. It translates to CASSEANSYNEQFF.

The chain joins TRBV14 to TRBJ2-1, with 13 positions matching TRBD2. The germline V gene encodes CDR1 SGHDN and CDR2 FVKESK. CDR3 length: 18 amino acids. Trimming cost V 4 bases and J 5 bases; bases outside gene matches: 11. This CDR3 is CASSPGLAGDLLDNEQFF. The CDR3 region has the DNA TGTGCCAGCAGCCCAGGACTAGCGGGAGACCTATTAGACAATGAGCAGTTCTTC.

The chain couples TRBV2 to TRBJ2-7; D is tentatively TRBD1 or TRBD2 (5 bases each). CDR1 is SNHLY and CDR2 is FYNNEI in the germline V gene. The V end lost 7 bases, the J end lost 4 bases, and 11 bases lay between the germline ends. CDR3 length: 12 amino acids. CDR3 coding DNA: TGTGCCAGCATCCGGGGCGAGTACGAGCAGTACTTC. It specifies CASIRGEYEQYF. Using reference TRBV2 and TRBJ2-7 for the parts outside the CDR3, the full variable domain is EPEVTQTPSHQVTQMGQEVILRCVPISNHLYFYWYRQILGQKVEFLVSFYNNEISEKSEIFDDQFSVERPDGSNFTLKIRSTKLEDSAMYFCASIRGEYEQYFGPGTRLTVT.

This clone was counted a few times. Within the sample, other DNA sequences also encode this same CDR3. This sequence joins TRBV10-2 and TRBJ1-2, with 10 bases fitting TRBD1. J was trimmed by 5 bases and V by 7 bases; bases with no gene match: 4. Germline V lookup: CDR1 WSHSY, CDR2 SAAADI. The CDR3 sequence is 13 residues long. As DNA, the CDR3 is TGCGCCAGCACCGGGACAGGGGATTATGGCTACACCTTC. As protein: CASTGTGDYGYTF.

This chain connects TRBV18 to TRBJ1-2, with D hard to call. CDR3 size: 12 residues. The germline V and J ends were trimmed by 1 base and 8 bases, with 8 bases remaining between them. Germline lookup yields CDR1 KGHSH and CDR2 LQKENI. The CDR3 DNA follows: TGTGCCAGCTCACCACAAAGCGACGGCTACACCTTC. Its translation is CASSPQSDGYTF. The full variable domain, completed using reference TRBV18 and TRBJ1-2, is NAGVMQNPRHLVRRRGQEARLRCSPMKGHSHVYWYRQLPEEGLKFMVYLQKENIIDESGMPKERFSAEFPKEGPSILRIQQVVRGDSAAYFCASSPQSDGYTFGSGTRLTVV.

V usage is TRBV28 and J usage is TRBJ2-1; a weak D match, TRBD2 (6 bases). Deletions cut 6 bases from V and 0 bases from J, with 15 bases between. The CDR3 has 16 amino acids. Germline loops: CDR1 MDHEN, CDR2 SYDVKM. The CDR3 DNA follows: TGTGCCAGCAGCCCCCAAGCGGGCAGCTCCTACAATGAGCAGTTCTTC. Its translation: CASSPQAGSSYNEQFF.

This clone was seen repeatedly, ten times or more. The chain has TRBV7-2 and TRBJ1-2, with D perhaps TRBD1 (6 bases). The CDR3 runs to 13 residues. Germline CDR1 reads SGHTA; CDR2 reads FQGNSA. V gave up 4 bases and J gave up 7 bases, with 13 bases separating them. The CDR3 here is CASSSTGYRGYTF. DNA of the CDR3: TGTGCCAGCAGCTCAACAGGGTATCGTGGCTACACCTTC.

This clone was seen more than once but under ten times. This is likely an artifact of a read error, given a far larger clone one base away. The rearrangement links TRBV11-1 to TRBJ2-5, with TRBD2 matching over 7 bases. The better agreement between TRBJ2-7 and the DNA end casts doubt on the J call. The CDR3 totals 14 residues. Germline V CDR1 and CDR2: SGHAT, FQDESV (reference sequence). For the CDR3, the DNA is TGTGCCAGCAGCTTTCAGCGGGACTCCTACGAGCAGTACTTC. Translation gives CASSFQRDSYEQYF.

The chain links TRBV27 to TRBJ1-5; 8 bases are a match to TRBD1. The V gene's germline CDR1 is MNHEY and CDR2 SMNVEV (reference sequence). The CDR3 consists of 18 residues. Trimming took 2 bases from V and 1 from J; bases not matched to a gene: 10. The CDR3 DNA sequence: TGTGCCAGCAGTTTAGGGGATCCCTGGACAGGGAGCAATCAGCCCCAGCATTTT. It encodes CASSLGDPWTGSNQPQHF.